The source of this T cell receptor (beta chain) is a study of blood T cell repertoires in COVID-19. Overall study context: Whether acute or convalescent, the COVID-19 samples came from the United States, Italy and Spain. Nucleic acid was either cDNA or gDNA, and it came from T cells, B-cell-depleted T cells, or PBMCs.

Source study methods: Reference gene primer amplification in the assay estimated nucleated cell counts. Profiling relied on immunoSEQ multiplex PCR, and the TCRdb table lists in-frame clones only, not all of them. V and J calls plus clone size are reproduced from that table; the DNA served to infer D and trimming. The table includes approximately 160,000 clones, around 80% detected once. The CDR3 runs to 13 residues. The V and J ends lost 3 bases and 4 bases respectively, with 9 bases between them. The V gene is TRBV12-3 or TRBV12-4, the J gene TRBJ1-1; D is possibly TRBD1 (5 bases). The specimen sequenced was peripheral blood. The TCR sequence derives from an elderly woman with acute or convalescent COVID-19. CDR3 residues: CASSLGQGTEAFF. The CDR3, as DNA: TGTGCCAGCAGTTTGGGGCAGGGCACTGAAGCTTTCTTT.